A selection of T cell receptor beta chains follows, all from one sample in a study of Tregs in tolerant kidney transplant recipients. The method was immunoSEQ multiplex PCR; TCRdb's version includes in-frame clones alone and lacks a portion of them. The sample contains about 240,000 clones, about 80% of which appear only once. The specimen sequenced was CD4+ T cells from blood. These receptors all come from a human donor in good health. Each CDR3 is given with its conserved first and last residue. Each record gives: J gene, CDR3 length, D gene, clone size, V gene, CDR3 DNA, CDR3 protein. D genes are given only for firm matches. Clone size appears in some rows only: once, few, many, or a class for an expanded clone.

>TRBJ2-3|15|TRBD2|once|TRBV10-3
TGTGCCATCGGTTCGGGGGGGAGTAGCACAGATACGCAGTATTTT
CAIGSGGSSTDTQYF
>TRBJ2-5|12|-|-|TRBV6-5
TGTGCCAGCAGCTTCACGGGGGAGACCCAGTACTTC
CASSFTGETQYF
>TRBJ2-7|12|-|once|TRBV5-1
TGCGCCAGCAGCGTAACAGGTTACGAGCAGTACTTC
CASSVTGYEQYF
>TRBJ1-4|15|-|-|TRBV18
TGTGCCAGCTCACCAACGGACCTCGCTAATGAAAAACTGTTTTTT
CASSPTDLANEKLFF
>TRBJ2-7|16|-|-|TRBV6-1
TGTGCCAGCAGTGAATTAGTGTGGGCGGGGGCTCGGGAGCAGTACTTC
CASSELVWAGAREQYF
>TRBJ2-3|16|TRBD2|few|TRBV5-1
TGCGCCAGCAGCTTGGGGGTGACTAGCGGGACAGATACGCAGTATTTT
CASSLGVTSGTDTQYF
>TRBJ2-1|14|-|-|TRBV6-1
TGTGCCAGCAGTTCTGGGACTTACTACAATGAGCAGTTCTTC
CASSSGTYYNEQFF
>TRBJ2-6|16|-|-|TRBV5-1
TGCGCCAGCAGCCAGGGCGCAGACTCTGGGGCCAACGTCCTGACTTTC
CASSQGADSGANVLTF
>TRBJ2-7|14|TRBD2|-|TRBV5-4
TGTGCCAGCAGCTTGGAACTAGCGGGATACGAGCAGTACTTC
CASSLELAGYEQYF
>TRBJ2-7|13|TRBD1|-|TRBV9
TGTGCCAGCAGCGTAGGAGGGGGCAGCGAGCAGTACTTC
CASSVGGGSEQYF
>TRBJ2-1|17|TRBD1|-|TRBV5-4
TGTGCCAGCAGCTCGGCCCCGGGACAGGGATTGTTCAATGAGCAGTTCTTC
CASSSAPGQGLFNEQFF
>TRBJ2-2|14|-|-|TRBV7-3
TGTGCCAGCTCCTCCGGGACGAACACCGGGGAGCTGTTTTTT
CASSSGTNTGELFF
>TRBJ1-5|15|TRBD1|-|TRBV19
TGTGCCAGTAGGGCCTCCGGGACAGGCAATCAGCCCCAGCATTTT
CASRASGTGNQPQHF
>TRBJ2-3|16|-|-|TRBV29-1
TGCAGCGTTGAAGGAGTTCAGGGGAAAAGCACAGATACGCAGTATTTT
CSVEGVQGKSTDTQYF
>TRBJ1-2|16|TRBD1|once|TRBV11-2
TGTGCCAGCAGCTTTCGGACAGGGTACTCTAACTATGGCTACACCTTC
CASSFRTGYSNYGYTF
>TRBJ2-1|15|-|-|TRBV27
TGTGCCAGCGCCCTGCCCCGGAGCTCCTACAATGAGCAGTTCTTC
CASALPRSSYNEQFF
>TRBJ1-4|14|-|-|TRBV18
TGTGCCAGCTCACTTTCGGGACCAAATGAAAAACTGTTTTTT
CASSLSGPNEKLFF
>TRBJ2-7|12|TRBD2|-|TRBV29-1
TGCAGCGTTGGGGCGGGGGGCTTCGAGCAGTACTTC
CSVGAGGFEQYF
>TRBJ1-6|13|TRBD1|-|TRBV2
TGTGCCAGCAACGCCGCAGGGGGATCACCCCTCCACTTT
CASNAAGGSPLHF
>TRBJ2-2|14|TRBD1|-|TRBV5-1
TGCGCCAGCAGCCCCGGGACAGTCACCGGGGAGCTGTTTTTT
CASSPGTVTGELFF
>TRBJ1-1|15|TRBD1|-|TRBV6-5
TGTGCCAGCAGTTCTCAGGGGGAGGTTAACACTGAAGCTTTCTTT
CASSSQGEVNTEAFF
>TRBJ2-2|14|-|-|TRBV6-5
TGTGCCAGCAGTGCCCCCCAGGGTGGCGGGGAGCTGTTTTTT
CASSAPQGGGELFF
>TRBJ2-4|13|-|-|TRBV6-5
TGTGCCAGCACGATTAGCGGCCAAAACATTCAGTACTTC
CASTISGQNIQYF
>TRBJ1-6|14|-|-|TRBV21-1
TGTGCCAGCAGCAACTACTCGGATAATTCACCCCTCCACTTT
CASSNYSDNSPLHF
>TRBJ2-1|15|-|-|TRBV2
TGTGCCAGCAGTGAGCGGGCTTCCTCCTACAATGAGCAGTTCTTC
CASSERASSYNEQFF
>TRBJ2-1|17|-|-|TRBV11-1
TGTGCCAGCAGCTTAGAAGGTCACCACTTGCTTTACAATGAGCAGTTCTTC
CASSLEGHHLLYNEQFF
>TRBJ1-2|15|TRBD1|-|TRBV6-5
TGTGCCAGCAGTGTAAGTTGGACAGGGGAGTATGGCTACACCTTC
CASSVSWTGEYGYTF
>TRBJ2-1|16|TRBD2|-|TRBV6-1
TGTGCCAGCAGTGAAAAGGGACTAGCGTACTACAATGAGCAGTTCTTC
CASSEKGLAYYNEQFF
>TRBJ1-1|15|-|-|TRBV6-5
TGTGCCAGCAGTTACAACCTGGGGCGGGGAACTGAAGCTTTCTTT
CASSYNLGRGTEAFF
>TRBJ2-7|16|TRBD2|-|TRBV7-8
TGTGCCAGCAGCTTAGCGATCGGGAGGAAGTCCTACGAGCAGTACTTC
CASSLAIGRKSYEQYF
>TRBJ2-7|15|TRBD1|-|TRBV29-1
TGCAGCGTTGGGGACAGGGGGCGTACACCCTACGAGCAGTACTTC
CSVGDRGRTPYEQYF
>TRBJ1-4|14|TRBD1|-|TRBV2
TGTGCCAGCAGTGGACAGGGGCTCAGAGAAAAACTGTTTTTT
CASSGQGLREKLFF
>TRBJ1-1|13|-|few|TRBV2
TGTGCCAGCAGTAACCAACAGGACACTGAAGCTTTCTTT
CASSNQQDTEAFF
>TRBJ2-7|12|-|-|TRBV6-5
TGTGCCAGCCGGGGGAGCTCCTACGAGCAGTACTTC
CASRGSSYEQYF
>TRBJ1-1|12|-|-|TRBV30
TGTGCCTGGAGTGTAACCTTGCCAGGGGCTTTCTTT
CAWSVTLPGAFF
>TRBJ1-1|14|-|-|TRBV19
TGTGCCAGTCTCCTTAGGGGGGGACGCACTGAAGCTTTCTTT
CASLLRGGRTEAFF
>TRBJ2-7|16|-|-|TRBV10-2
TGCGCCAGCAGTGAGTCTTTGATTATGGGTCTCTACGAGCAGTACTTC
CASSESLIMGLYEQYF
>TRBJ1-6|14|TRBD1|-|TRBV5-4
TGTGCCAGCAGCTTGGAAATTGTCCCGGGACAGGCTCGGTTT
CASSLEIVPGQARF
>TRBJ1-1|16|-|-|TRBV10-1
TGCGCCAGCAGTGAGAATGGTGGGACACCTAACACTGAAGCTTTCTTT
CASSENGGTPNTEAFF
>TRBJ2-1|15|TRBD2|-|TRBV9
TGTGCCAGCAGCGGAACTAGCGGGATGGAAAATGAGCAGTTCTTC
CASSGTSGMENEQFF
>TRBJ2-1|13|TRBD1|-|TRBV7-7
TGTGCCAGCAGCTGGGGACAGAACAATGAGCAGTTCTTC
CASSWGQNNEQFF
>TRBJ2-5|14|-|-|TRBV18
TGTGCCAGCTCACCACCGGACAACCAAGACACCCAGTACTTC
CASSPPDNQDTQYF
>TRBJ1-6|16|TRBD1|few|TRBV5-1
TGCGCCAGCAGCGAACAGGGGAGTGCGTATAATTCACCCCTCCACTTT
CASSEQGSAYNSPLHF
>TRBJ2-7|17|-|-|TRBV10-1
TGCGCCAGCAGTGAGATGGTGAGCGGTCAATACTCCTACGAGCAGTACTTC
CASSEMVSGQYSYEQYF
>TRBJ2-7|14|-|-|TRBV30
TGTGCCTGGAGTGGGACTACAGTTACCTACGAGCAGTACTTC
CAWSGTTVTYEQYF
>TRBJ1-2|16|TRBD1|-|TRBV18
TGTGCCAGCTCACCGGGACAGGGCTTTACTGACTATGGCTACACCTTC
CASSPGQGFTDYGYTF
>TRBJ1-6|14|-|-|TRBV9
TGTGCCAGCAGCGTAGGTAGAAATAATTCACCCCTCCACTTT
CASSVGRNNSPLHF